Listed below are T cell receptor beta chains from one sample, sequenced in a study of breast tumors, draining lymph nodes, adjacent tissues. One entry per CDR3 protein, called by TCRdb with MiXCR from the multiplex PCR reads. The sample holds under 250,000 distinct CDR3 sequences, roughly 32% seen once. The specimen was axillary lymph node tissue. These receptors originate from a female donor with breast cancer. Some clones in this sample may be carry-over from other donors' samples. Each CDR3 is given with its conserved first and last residue. A D gene is named only where the DNA matches it firmly. Size is stated for part of the rows, as once, few or many counts, or as a class when the clone is expanded.

NA	TRBV2	TRBJ1-2	NA	TGTGCCAGCAGTGCCCCCCGGTCCAATTGGGGCTACACCTTC	CASSAPRSNWGYTF
NA	TRBV19	TRBJ1-4	NA	TGTGCCAGTATCGGGAGGGCTAGGGGAGCTAATGAAAAACTGTTTTTT	CASIGRARGANEKLFF
TRBD2	TRBV2	TRBJ2-1	many	TGTGCCAGTAAGCGGGAGGGAGGGTTATCCAATGAGCAGTTCTTC	CASKREGGLSNEQFF
NA	TRBV6-5	TRBJ1-1	few	TGTGCCAGCAGTTACAGCAACACTGAAGCTTTCTTT	CASSYSNTEAFF
NA	TRBV7-2	TRBJ2-5	many	TGTGCCAGCAGCTTAGGGTCCCAGCGGCAAGAGACCCAGTACTTC	CASSLGSQRQETQYF
TRBD2	TRBV12-3/TRBV12-4	TRBJ2-7	NA	TGTGCCAGCAGTTTTAACCTAGCGGAAGTCAACGAGCAGTACTTC	CASSFNLAEVNEQYF
TRBD1	TRBV2	TRBJ1-5	many	TGTGCCAGCAGAGATAGGGACAGGTCTCTGAGTCAGCCCCAGCATTTT	CASRDRDRSLSQPQHF
NA	TRBV15	TRBJ1-6	NA	TGTGCCACCAGCAGACAACAGGGACCGCAATCACCCCTCCACTTT	CATSRQQGPQSPLHF
NA	TRBV6-6	TRBJ1-5	many	TGTGCCAGCAGCCCTCCCCACGGGAAAAATCAGCCCCAGCATTTT	CASSPPHGKNQPQHF
NA	TRBV10-3	TRBJ2-4	many	TGTGCCATCAGTGACGGGGACAAAAACATTCAGTACTTC	CAISDGDKNIQYF
TRBD2	TRBV9	TRBJ2-2	many	TGTGCCAGCAGCGTAGTGGCGGGAGCGGACGGGGAGCTGTTTTTT	CASSVVAGADGELFF
TRBD1	TRBV5-1	TRBJ2-7	many	TGCGCCAGCAGCTTGGATTTTGGGACAGGGGGCTACGAGCAGTACTTC	CASSLDFGTGGYEQYF
NA	TRBV6-1	TRBJ2-2	many	TGTGCCAGCAACCCCCAGGTCGAGTACACCGGGGAGCTGTTTTTT	CASNPQVEYTGELFF
NA	TRBV27	TRBJ2-3	NA	TGTGCCAGCAGTTTATTTGCGGGGCTTAATACGCAGTATTTT	CASSLFAGLNTQYF
TRBD2	TRBV4-2	TRBJ2-7	many	TGTGCCAGCAGCCAAGAGGACACCGCGGGACTAGCGGGATACGAGCAGTACTTC	CASSQEDTAGLAGYEQYF
NA	TRBV27	TRBJ2-5	many	TGTGCCAGCAGTTTGAGAGGGTTGAGGGGAGAGACCCAGTACTTC	CASSLRGLRGETQYF
NA	TRBV9	TRBJ2-2	many	TGTGCCAGCAGCCCCCCGAACACCGGGGAGCTGTTTTTT	CASSPPNTGELFF
NA	TRBV28	TRBJ2-4	few	TGTGCCAGCAGATCACCCCCGGCCAAAAACATTCAGTACTTC	CASRSPPAKNIQYF
NA	TRBV20-1	TRBJ2-1	many	TGCAGTGCTAGAGATTGGACTCTAGCCCCGAAGGAGAATGAGCAGTTCTTC	CSARDWTLAPKENEQFF
TRBD1	TRBV6-5	TRBJ1-6	many	TGTGCCAGCAGTTACTCGAGGGACAGCCATTCACCCCTCCACTTT	CASSYSRDSHSPLHF
NA	TRBV9	TRBJ2-7	NA	TGTGCCAGCAGTGCAGGACAGGGAGGGGGGGAGTACGAGCAGTACTTC	CASSAGQGGGEYEQYF
NA	TRBV7-9	TRBJ1-6	NA	TGTGCCAGCAGCTTGGGGGGGGGTGAGACCCCCCTCCACTTT	CASSLGGGETPLHF
NA	TRBV7-2	TRBJ2-6	many	TGTGCCAGCAGCTTAGATGTTAATCCAGGGGGAGGTTCTGGGGCCAACGTCCTGACTTTC	CASSLDVNPGGGSGANVLTF
NA	TRBV9	TRBJ2-7	many	TGTGCCAGCAGCCCGGGGCAGGAACGTTACGAGCAGTACTTC	CASSPGQERYEQYF
TRBD1	TRBV9	TRBJ1-4	NA	TGTGCCAGCAGCGTCCAAGCGGGACAGTATAATGAAAAACTGTTTTTT	CASSVQAGQYNEKLFF
NA	TRBV20-1	TRBJ1-5	many	TGCAGTAGTGGCGGGAAGGGCAATCAGCCCCAGCATTTT	CSSGGKGNQPQHF
TRBD1	TRBV3-1	TRBJ2-7	few	TGTGCCAGCAGCCAAGTGGTAGGGACAGATACCTACGAGCAGTACTTC	CASSQVVGTDTYEQYF
TRBD2	TRBV7-6	TRBJ2-5	many	TGTGCCAGCAGCTTTCGGCTAGCGGGAGTAGAGACCCAGTACTTC	CASSFRLAGVETQYF
NA	TRBV27	TRBJ2-1	NA	TGTGCCAGCGGGGACCATAGACATGAGCAGTTCTTC	CASGDHRHEQFF
NA	TRBV15	TRBJ1-6	NA	TGTGCCACCAGCAGTCAAACCCGGGTCCAAAATTCACCCCTCCACTTT	CATSSQTRVQNSPLHF
NA	TRBV11-2	TRBJ1-4	many	TGTGCCAGCAGCCCTACACTCCAGGAAAAACTGTTTTTT	CASSPTLQEKLFF
TRBD2	TRBV7-9	TRBJ2-5	many	TGTGCCAGCAGCCTGACGACTAGCGGGCGACAAGAGACCCAGTACTTC	CASSLTTSGRQETQYF